The 15 T cell receptor beta chains below were found in one sample sequenced in a study of shared clonotypes between healthy human individuals (TCRdb year 2020). To prepare the library, the immunoSEQ multiplex PCR assay was applied. TCRdb holds this immuneACCESS table with in-frame rearrangements only. Some clones are missing; in checked studies, unresolved V genes explain under half, and the rest has no known cause. Across this sample there are 400,000 to 600,000 clones, with around 75% seen only once. Of the sample, roughly 13% falls within the top ten clones. The sequenced sample was PBMCs. These receptor sequences come from a woman aged 40-49 years in good health. Some clones in this sample may be carry-over from other donors' samples.

The chain combines TRBV27 with TRBJ2-1, with 7 bases matching TRBD2. Looked up from germline, CDR1 is MNHEY and CDR2 is SMNVEV (reference sequence). V trimming: 5 bases; J trimming: 4 bases; junction bases outside the gene matches: 5. The CDR3 runs 14 residues. The CDR3, as DNA: TGTGCCAGCAGTCGGCTAGCGGAGTACAATGAGCAGTTCTTC. As protein: CASSRLAEYNEQFF.

The chain combines TRBV27 with TRBJ1-5, with TRBD1 matching 7 bases. This CDR3 has 17 residues. Germline V CDR1 and CDR2: MNHEY, SMNVEV (reference sequence). The junction had 6 bases not matched to a gene; V was cut back by 1 base and J by 0 bases. The CDR3 DNA follows: TGTGCCAGCAGTTTATACCAAGACAGGGATAGCAATCAGCCCCAGCATTTT. As protein: CASSLYQDRDSNQPQHF.

The rearrangement uses TRBV7-2 and TRBJ2-5; the match to TRBD1 covers 7 bases. Trimming at V came to 2 bases and at J to 2 bases, leaving 8 bases not matched to a gene. Germline lookup yields CDR1 SGHTA and CDR2 FQGNSA. The CDR3 is 16 amino acids. This chain's CDR3 is CASSLRTGSLQETQYF. The CDR3 nucleotides read TGTGCCAGCAGCTTAAGGACAGGTTCCCTTCAAGAGACCCAGTACTTC.

The V call is TRBV5-1, the J call TRBJ2-7; 14 nucleotides agree with TRBD2. The CDR3 length is 17 residues. Unmatched junction bases numbered 6, after V lost 4 bases and J lost 0 bases. Looked up from germline, CDR1 is SGHRS and CDR2 is YFSETQ. The CDR3: CASSGGTSGSSSYEQYF. Here the CDR3 DNA reads TGCGCCAGCAGCGGAGGGACTAGCGGGAGCAGCTCCTACGAGCAGTACTTC.

The chain combines TRBV27 with TRBJ2-2, with TRBD1 as a possible D gene (6 bases). CDR1 is MNHEY, CDR2 SMNVEV, per germline (reference sequence). Deletions cut 5 bases from V and 7 bases from J, with 14 bases between. This CDR3 has 14 residues. The DNA for the CDR3 is TGTGCCAGCAGTACGCGGACAGTAGGCGGGGAGCTGTTTTTT. Protein sequence: CASSTRTVGGELFF.

This chain joins TRBV19 and TRBJ2-1; D uncertain. The CDR3 runs to 15 residues. Germline values: CDR1 LNHDA, CDR2 SQIVND (reference sequence). V was shortened by 7 bases and J by 0 bases, with 13 bases between the two germline ends. As DNA, the CDR3 is TGTGCCAGTAAAGTGACGTTGAGCTCCTACAATGAGCAGTTCTTC. Translated, it gives CASKVTLSSYNEQFF.

The chain uses TRBV7-8 and TRBJ1-2; D remains ambiguous. Germline-derived CDR1 and CDR2 are SGHVS and FQNEAQ. The ends were cut back, 3 bases at V and 2 bases at J, with 7 bases in the middle. The CDR3 spans 13 residues. The CDR3 here is CASSFAENYGYTF. The DNA of the CDR3 is TGTGCCAGCAGCTTCGCAGAAAACTATGGCTACACCTTC. Together with reference TRBV7-8 and TRBJ1-2, the CDR3 gives the full variable domain: GAGVSQSPRYKVAKRGQDVALRCDPISGHVSLFWYQQALGQGPEFLTYFQNEAQLDKSGLPSDRFFAERPEGSVSTLKIQRTQQEDSAVYLCASSFAENYGYTFGSGTRLTVV.

The chain has TRBV27 and TRBJ2-7; 9 bases fit TRBD1. CDR3 length equals 16 residues. The germline V gene has CDR1 MNHEY and CDR2 SMNVEV (reference sequence). After removal of 1 base from V and 6 bases from J, the junction contained 10 bases not matched to a gene. In DNA, the CDR3 is TGTGCCAGCAGTTTATATGGTCGGGACAGGGTTGGCGAGCAGTACTTC. It is translated as CASSLYGRDRVGEQYF.

V is TRBV4-2 and J is TRBJ2-1; 10 nucleotides agree with TRBD2. The junction had 1 base not matched to a gene; V was cut back by 0 bases and J by 5 bases. The germline gives CDR1 LGHNA, CDR2 YNFKEQ. This CDR3 is 15 amino acids long. The CDR3: CASSQELAGDNEQFF. In nucleotides, the CDR3 is TGTGCCAGCAGCCAAGAGCTAGCGGGGGACAATGAGCAGTTCTTC.

The rearrangement uses TRBV28 and TRBJ2-4, with TRBD1 as a possible D gene (5 bases). Per the germline V gene, CDR1 is MDHEN and CDR2 is SYDVKM. This CDR3 has 12 amino acids. The CDR3 loop reads CGSGNPTNIQYF. Written as DNA, the CDR3 is TGTGGCTCAGGGAACCCCACAAACATTCAGTACTTC.

This clone appeared a single time. The gene calls are TRBV5-1 and TRBJ2-7, with 10 bases fitting TRBD2. The junction had 5 bases not matched to a gene; V was cut back by 4 bases and J by 7 bases. There are 13 residues in the CDR3. Per the germline V gene, CDR1 is SGHRS and CDR2 is YFSETQ. For the CDR3, the DNA is TGCGCCAGCAGCAATGGACTAGCGGATGAGCAGTACTTC. This codes for CASSNGLADEQYF.

This chain uses TRBV28 with TRBJ1-1; TRBD1 matches 8 bases. J was trimmed by 2 bases and V by 2 bases; bases with no gene match: 4. This CDR3 has 15 residues. The V gene's germline CDR1 is MDHEN and CDR2 SYDVKM. The CDR3 sequence: CASSLHPGGNTEAFF. In DNA, the CDR3 is TGTGCCAGCAGTTTACACCCAGGGGGCAACACTGAAGCTTTCTTT.

This sequence joins TRBV5-1 and TRBJ2-1; D is unresolved. CDR1 is SGHRS and CDR2 is YFSETQ in the germline V gene. The CDR3 extends over 15 amino acids. V lost 0 bases and J 5 bases, leaving 12 bases between the germline ends. CDR3 nucleotides: TGCGCCAGCAGCTTGGTATCGGGCAACAACAATGAGCAGTTCTTC. It is translated as CASSLVSGNNNEQFF.

As regards this clone: The same CDR3 also results from other DNA sequences found in this sample. The rearrangement joins TRBV30 to TRBJ1-2; D is possibly TRBD1 (5 bases). The CDR3 length is 13 residues. Germline V gene sequence: CDR1 GTSNPN, CDR2 SVGIG (reference sequence). Trimming stripped 2 bases from V and 2 bases from J, with 9 bases between. DNA for the CDR3: TGTGCCTGGAGTAGACAGCCAAACTATGGCTACACCTTC. Amino acids: CAWSRQPNYGYTF.

The chain couples TRBV30 to TRBJ2-3; 7 bases align to TRBD2. Germline V gives CDR1 GTSNPN, CDR2 SVGIG (reference sequence). The V gene end was trimmed by 0 bases and the J gene end by 13 bases; junction bases not matched to a gene: 13. The CDR3 loop spans 14 amino acids. In nucleotides, the CDR3 is TGTGCCTGGAGTGTACGGCTAGCGGTTGGGGGGAAGTATTTT. Protein sequence: CAWSVRLAVGGKYF.